The clone carrying this T cell receptor (beta chain) was counted at least ten times. Its antigen is not known. Trimming took 2 bases from V and 0 from J, leaving 8 bases between them. This CDR3 is built from 15 residues. Germline CDR1 and CDR2: MDHEN and SYDVKM. The data originate from a study of metastatic and nonmetastatic thyroid tumors. Study-wide context: Repertoire comparisons spanned blood and tumor or nodule tissue from malignant and benign thyroid patients.

Nobody among the patients had been given any treatment before thyroid surgery. Per the study methods: A classifier for distant metastasis in papillary thyroid cancer was constructed using CDR3 differences observed across clinicopathological groups. With MiXCR, TCRdb reprocessed the PCR reads. These V and J calls originate from TCRdb's pipeline instead of the authors' own analysis. The sample has approximately 82,000 clones, 12% seen once. Regarding the study as a whole: Significantly greater TCR beta diversity was reportedly found in malignant thyroid tumors than in benign nodules (in blood and tumor).

The V gene is TRBV28, the J gene TRBJ2-1; no clear D. The TCR was taken from a female donor with papillary thyroid cancer or a benign thyroid nodule (not recorded which). Some clones in this sample may be carry-over from other donors' samples. The sample consisted of tumor tissue. The CDR3 DNA is TGTGCCAGCAGTTTAAACCAGGTCTCCTACAATGAGCAGTTCTTC. Amino acid sequence: CASSLNQVSYNEQFF.